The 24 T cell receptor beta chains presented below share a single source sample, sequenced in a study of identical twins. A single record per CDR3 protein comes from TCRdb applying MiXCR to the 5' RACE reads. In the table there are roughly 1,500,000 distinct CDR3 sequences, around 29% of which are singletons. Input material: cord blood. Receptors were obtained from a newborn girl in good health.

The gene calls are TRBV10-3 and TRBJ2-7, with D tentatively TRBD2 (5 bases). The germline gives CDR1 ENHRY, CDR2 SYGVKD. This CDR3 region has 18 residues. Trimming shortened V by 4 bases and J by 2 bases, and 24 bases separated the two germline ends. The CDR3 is CAISAGYGLNIPPYEQYF. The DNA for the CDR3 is TGTGCCATCAGTGCTGGATATGGACTCAATATACCCCCCTACGAGCAGTACTTC.

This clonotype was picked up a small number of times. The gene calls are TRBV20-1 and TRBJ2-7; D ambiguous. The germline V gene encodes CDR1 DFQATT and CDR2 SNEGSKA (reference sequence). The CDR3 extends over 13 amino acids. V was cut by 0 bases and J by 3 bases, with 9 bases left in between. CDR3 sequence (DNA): TGCAGTGCTAGAGATCAGGCTAGCTACGAGCAGTACTTC. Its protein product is CSARDQASYEQYF.

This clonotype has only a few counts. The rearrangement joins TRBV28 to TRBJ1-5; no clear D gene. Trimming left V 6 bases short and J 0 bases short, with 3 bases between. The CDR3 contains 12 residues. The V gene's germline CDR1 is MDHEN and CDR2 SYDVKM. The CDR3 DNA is TGTGCCAGCAGACATAGCAATCAGCCCCAGCATTTT. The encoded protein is CASRHSNQPQHF.

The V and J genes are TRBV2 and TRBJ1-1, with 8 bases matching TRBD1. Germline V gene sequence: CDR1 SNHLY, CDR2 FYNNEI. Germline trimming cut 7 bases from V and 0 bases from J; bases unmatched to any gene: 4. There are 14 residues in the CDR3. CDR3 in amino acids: CASTGQGMNTEAFF. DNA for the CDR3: TGTGCCAGCACCGGACAGGGAATGAACACTGAAGCTTTCTTT.

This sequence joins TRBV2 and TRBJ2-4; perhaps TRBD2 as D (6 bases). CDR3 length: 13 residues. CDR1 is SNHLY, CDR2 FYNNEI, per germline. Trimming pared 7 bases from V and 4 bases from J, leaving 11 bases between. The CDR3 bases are TGTGCCAGCATGGGAGGAGAGAAAAACATTCAGTACTTC. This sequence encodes CASMGGEKNIQYF.

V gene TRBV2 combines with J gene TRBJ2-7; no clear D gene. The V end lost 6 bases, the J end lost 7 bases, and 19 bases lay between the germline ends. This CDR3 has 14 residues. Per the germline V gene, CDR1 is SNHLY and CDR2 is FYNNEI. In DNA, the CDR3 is TGTGCCAGCAGGGTCACTACCTCCTACAATGAGCAGTACTTC. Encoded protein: CASRVTTSYNEQYF. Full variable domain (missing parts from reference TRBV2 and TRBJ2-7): EPEVTQTPSHQVTQMGQEVILRCVPISNHLYFYWYRQILGQKVEFLVSFYNNEISEKSEIFDDQFSVERPDGSNFTLKIRSTKLEDSAMYFCASRVTTSYNEQYFGPGTRLTVT.

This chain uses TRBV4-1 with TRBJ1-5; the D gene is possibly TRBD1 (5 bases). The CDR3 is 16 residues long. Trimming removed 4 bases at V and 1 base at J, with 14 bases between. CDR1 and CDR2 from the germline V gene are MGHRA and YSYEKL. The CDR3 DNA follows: TGCGCCAGCAGCCGCGGACAAATTTCCAGCAATCAGCCCCAGCATTTT. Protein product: CASSRGQISSNQPQHF.

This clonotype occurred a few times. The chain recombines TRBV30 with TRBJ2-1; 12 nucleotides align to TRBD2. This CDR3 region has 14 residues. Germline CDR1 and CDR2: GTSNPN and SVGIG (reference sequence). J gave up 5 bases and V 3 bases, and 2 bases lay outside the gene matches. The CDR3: CAWRGLAGNNEQFF. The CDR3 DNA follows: TGTGCCTGGAGGGGACTAGCGGGCAACAATGAGCAGTTCTTC.

The CDR3 region has the DNA TGCAGTGCTAGAGGCGCTAGCGAGAGAACAGATACGCAGTATTTT. This gives the protein CSARGASERTDTQYF. The rearrangement joins TRBV20-1 to TRBJ2-3; a possible D gene is TRBD2 (6 bases). The CDR3 has 15 residues. Per the germline V gene, CDR1 is DFQATT and CDR2 is SNEGSKA (reference sequence). With 1 base removed from V and 3 bases from J, the gap between germline ends came to 14 bases.

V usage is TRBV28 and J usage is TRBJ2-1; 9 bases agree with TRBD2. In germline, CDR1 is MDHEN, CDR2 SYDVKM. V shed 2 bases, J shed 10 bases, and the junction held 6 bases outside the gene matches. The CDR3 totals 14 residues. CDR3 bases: TGTGCCAGCAGTTTAGCGGGAGGGGCACAGGAGCAGTTCTTC. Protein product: CASSLAGGAQEQFF.

The CDR3, as DNA: TGTGCCAGCAGCCAAGACGCAGCACTAGCCACAGATACGCAGTATTTT. Translation gives CASSQDAALATDTQYF. The chain combines TRBV3-1 with TRBJ2-3; D is possibly TRBD2 (6 bases). The CDR3 totals 16 residues. Germline V gives CDR1 LGHDT, CDR2 YNNKEL (reference sequence). V lost 0 bases to trimming and J lost 2 bases, with 12 bases between them.

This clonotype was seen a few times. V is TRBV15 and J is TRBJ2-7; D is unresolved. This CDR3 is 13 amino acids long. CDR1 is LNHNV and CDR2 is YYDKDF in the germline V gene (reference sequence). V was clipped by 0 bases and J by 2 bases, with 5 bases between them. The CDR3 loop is CATSREYAYEQYF. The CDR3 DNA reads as TGTGCCACCAGCAGAGAGTACGCCTACGAGCAGTACTTC.

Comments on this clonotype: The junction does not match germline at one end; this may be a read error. CDR3 bases: TGTGCCAGCGGTTTAGGGACAGTAAGCACCGGGGAGCTGTTTTTT. As protein: CASGLGTVSTGELFF. The chain has TRBV12-3 or TRBV12-4 and TRBJ2-2; 7 nucleotides line up with TRBD1. The CDR3 consists of 15 residues.

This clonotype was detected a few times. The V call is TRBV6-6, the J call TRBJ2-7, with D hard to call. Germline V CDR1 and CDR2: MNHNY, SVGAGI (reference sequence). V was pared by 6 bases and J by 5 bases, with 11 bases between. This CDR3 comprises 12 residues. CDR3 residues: CASSIGRDEQYF. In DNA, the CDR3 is TGTGCCAGCAGCATCGGACGAGACGAGCAGTACTTC.

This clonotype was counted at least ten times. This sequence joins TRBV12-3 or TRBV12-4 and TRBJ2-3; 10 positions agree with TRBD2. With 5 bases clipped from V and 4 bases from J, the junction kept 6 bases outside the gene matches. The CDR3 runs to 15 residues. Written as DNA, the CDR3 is TGTGCCAGCAGTACCGGGACTAGCGCTTCAGATACGCAGTATTTT. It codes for CASSTGTSASDTQYF.

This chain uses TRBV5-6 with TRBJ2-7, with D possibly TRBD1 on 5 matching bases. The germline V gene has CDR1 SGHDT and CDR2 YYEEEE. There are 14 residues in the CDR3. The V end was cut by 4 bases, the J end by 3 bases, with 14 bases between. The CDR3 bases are TGTGCCAGCAGCGCGAAGGGGTCGTACTACGAGCAGTACTTC. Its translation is CASSAKGSYYEQYF.

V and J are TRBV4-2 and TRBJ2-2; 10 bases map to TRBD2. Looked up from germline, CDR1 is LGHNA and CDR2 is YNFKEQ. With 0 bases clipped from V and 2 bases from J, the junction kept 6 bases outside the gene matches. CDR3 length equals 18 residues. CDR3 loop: CASSQDLLAGTNTGELFF. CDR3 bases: TGTGCCAGCAGCCAAGATCTACTAGCGGGGACTAACACCGGGGAGCTGTTTTTT.

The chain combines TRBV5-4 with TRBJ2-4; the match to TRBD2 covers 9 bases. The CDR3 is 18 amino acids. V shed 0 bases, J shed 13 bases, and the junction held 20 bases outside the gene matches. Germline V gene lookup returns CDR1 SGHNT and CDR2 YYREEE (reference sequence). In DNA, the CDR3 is TGTGCCAGCAGCTTGGGGGCCCTTAGCGGGAGAGGTTACAATGAGCAGTACTTC. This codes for CASSLGALSGRGYNEQYF.

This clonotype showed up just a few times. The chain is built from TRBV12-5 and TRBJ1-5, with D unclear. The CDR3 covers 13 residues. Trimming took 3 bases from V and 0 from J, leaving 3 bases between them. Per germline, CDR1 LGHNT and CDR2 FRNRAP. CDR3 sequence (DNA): TGTGCTAGTGGTTTCAATAGCAATCAGCCCCAGCATTTT. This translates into CASGFNSNQPQHF.

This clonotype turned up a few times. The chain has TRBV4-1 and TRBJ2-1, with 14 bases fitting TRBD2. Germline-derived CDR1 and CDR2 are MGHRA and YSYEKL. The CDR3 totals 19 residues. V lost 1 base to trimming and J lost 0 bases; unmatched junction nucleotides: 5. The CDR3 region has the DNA TGCGCCAGCAGCCAAGTAGGACTAGCGGGGGGTAGCTCCTACAATGAGCAGTTCTTC. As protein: CASSQVGLAGGSSYNEQFF.

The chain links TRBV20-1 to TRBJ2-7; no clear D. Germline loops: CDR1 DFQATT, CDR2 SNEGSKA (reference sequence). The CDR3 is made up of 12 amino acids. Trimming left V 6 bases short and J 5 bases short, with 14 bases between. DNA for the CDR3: TGCAGTGCCCCGGGTAGTTGGAACGAGCAGTACTTC. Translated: CSAPGSWNEQYF.

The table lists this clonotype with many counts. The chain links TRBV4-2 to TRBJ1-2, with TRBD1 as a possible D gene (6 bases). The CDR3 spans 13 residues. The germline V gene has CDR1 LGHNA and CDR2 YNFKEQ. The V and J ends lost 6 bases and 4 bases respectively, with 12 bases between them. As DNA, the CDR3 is TGTGCCAGCAGTGATCAGGGGACCTATGGCTACACCTTC. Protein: CASSDQGTYGYTF.

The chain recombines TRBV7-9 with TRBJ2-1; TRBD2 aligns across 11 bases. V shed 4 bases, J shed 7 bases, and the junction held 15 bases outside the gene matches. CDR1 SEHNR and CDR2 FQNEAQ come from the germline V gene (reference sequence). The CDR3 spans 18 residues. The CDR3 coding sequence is TGTGCCAGCAGCTCCCGACTAGCGGGGACTGAGGATTGGAATGAGCAGTTCTTC. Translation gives CASSSRLAGTEDWNEQFF.

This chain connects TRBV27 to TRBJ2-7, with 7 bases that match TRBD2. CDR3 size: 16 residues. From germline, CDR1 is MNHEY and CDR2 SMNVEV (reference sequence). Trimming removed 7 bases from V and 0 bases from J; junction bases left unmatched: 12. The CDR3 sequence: CASMPILALSSYEQYF. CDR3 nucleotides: TGTGCCAGCATGCCTATACTAGCGCTTAGCTCCTACGAGCAGTACTTC.